Listed below are T cell receptor beta chains from one sample, sequenced in a study of OX40 agonist ivuxolimab in advanced cancers. The data were produced by immunoSEQ multiplex PCR, yet TCRdb's version contains in-frame clones alone and is incomplete. The top ten hold approximately 3.3% of the sample, which has 45,000 to 60,000 clones, 65% to 85% seen once. Sequences were derived from CD4+ or CD8+ T cells sorted from blood, sampled in a trial of the OX40 agonist ivuxolimab. These receptor sequences come from an adult with an advanced solid tumor such as melanoma, head and neck, liver or kidney cancer. Both conserved end residues are part of each CDR3. Each record gives: D gene, clone size, J gene, V gene, CDR3 DNA, CDR3 protein. D genes are given only for firm matches. Size is stated for part of the rows, as once, few or many counts, or as a class when the clone is expanded.

d_call: NA
clone_size: NA
j_call: TRBJ1-1
v_call: TRBV23-1
cdr3_nt: TGCGCCAGCTATGCTTCGACAGGCAGGGGCACTGAAGCTTTCTTT
cdr3_aa: CASYASTGRGTEAFF

d_call: NA
clone_size: NA
j_call: TRBJ2-7
v_call: TRBV6-5
cdr3_nt: TGTGCCAGCAGTGGGAACAGGGAGGGCGACGAGCAGTACTTC
cdr3_aa: CASSGNREGDEQYF

d_call: NA
clone_size: NA
j_call: TRBJ1-2
v_call: TRBV28
cdr3_nt: TGTGCCAGCAAAGAGGTCAGGGCGGACTATGGCTACACCTTC
cdr3_aa: CASKEVRADYGYTF

d_call: NA
clone_size: NA
j_call: TRBJ1-1
v_call: TRBV6-4
cdr3_nt: TGTGCCAGTGATAAAGTCCAGAGGAAAGGGGAGGAAGCTTTCTTT
cdr3_aa: CASDKVQRKGEEAFF

d_call: NA
clone_size: NA
j_call: TRBJ1-2
v_call: TRBV5-6
cdr3_nt: TGTGCCAGCAGCCGCCGAATGTACACCTCGGGTGGCTACACCTTC
cdr3_aa: CASSRRMYTSGGYTF

d_call: NA
clone_size: NA
j_call: TRBJ2-5
v_call: TRBV5-8
cdr3_nt: TGTGCCAGCAGCTTTCTGTTTGAGACCCAGTACTTC
cdr3_aa: CASSFLFETQYF

d_call: NA
clone_size: NA
j_call: TRBJ1-3
v_call: TRBV29-1
cdr3_nt: TGCAGCGTTGGGGGTCTGGCTGGAAACACCATATATTTT
cdr3_aa: CSVGGLAGNTIYF

d_call: TRBD2
clone_size: NA
j_call: TRBJ2-3
v_call: TRBV5-4
cdr3_nt: TGTGCCAGCAGCTCCGGACTAGCGGGGGACACAGATACGCAGTATTTT
cdr3_aa: CASSSGLAGDTDTQYF

d_call: NA
clone_size: once
j_call: TRBJ2-1
v_call: TRBV27
cdr3_nt: TGTGCCAGCAGTTTTCTAGCGAACTACAATGAGCAGTTCTTC
cdr3_aa: CASSFLANYNEQFF

d_call: NA
clone_size: NA
j_call: TRBJ2-1
v_call: TRBV4-1
cdr3_nt: TGCGCCAGCACCAATCTGGGATTGGAGAATGAGCAGTTCTTC
cdr3_aa: CASTNLGLENEQFF

d_call: NA
clone_size: few
j_call: TRBJ2-7
v_call: TRBV28
cdr3_nt: TGTGCCAGCACCCGTCTGGGTCAGGAGGCAGGTTTTTTCGGTGACCACGAGCAGTACTTC
cdr3_aa: CASTRLGQEAGFFGDHEQYF

d_call: NA
clone_size: NA
j_call: TRBJ1-5
v_call: TRBV5-3
cdr3_nt: TGTGCCTGCCGGTGGGGGACTCAGCCCCAGCATTTT
cdr3_aa: CACRWGTQPQHF

d_call: NA
clone_size: NA
j_call: TRBJ1-6
v_call: TRBV6-5
cdr3_nt: TGTGCCAGCAGTATTGGACGTGATTATAATTCACCCCTCCACTTT
cdr3_aa: CASSIGRDYNSPLHF

d_call: NA
clone_size: NA
j_call: TRBJ2-3
v_call: TRBV29-1
cdr3_nt: TGCAGCGTTGTGGCCCGAATGGTCTTCACAGATACGCAGTATTTT
cdr3_aa: CSVVARMVFTDTQYF

d_call: NA
clone_size: NA
j_call: TRBJ2-7
v_call: TRBV5-1
cdr3_nt: TGCGCCAGCCAAATTCGGACGGGCCCCTCTTACGAGCAGTACTTC
cdr3_aa: CASQIRTGPSYEQYF

d_call: TRBD1
clone_size: NA
j_call: TRBJ1-5
v_call: TRBV5-6
cdr3_nt: TGTGCCAGCAGCCGACAGGGAGATCAGCCCCAGCATTTT
cdr3_aa: CASSRQGDQPQHF

d_call: NA
clone_size: NA
j_call: TRBJ1-1
v_call: TRBV7-8
cdr3_nt: TGTGCCAGCAGCTTAAGGAGAGGGGCGAACACTGAAGCTTTCTTT
cdr3_aa: CASSLRRGANTEAFF

d_call: NA
clone_size: NA
j_call: TRBJ1-2
v_call: TRBV11-2
cdr3_nt: TGTGCCAGCAGCTTAGGACCGGGAACTAACTATGGCTACACCTTC
cdr3_aa: CASSLGPGTNYGYTF

d_call: NA
clone_size: few
j_call: TRBJ1-4
v_call: TRBV14
cdr3_nt: TGTGCCAGCAGCCCCCAAGCACAGTTTAATGAAAAACTGTTTTTT
cdr3_aa: CASSPQAQFNEKLFF

d_call: TRBD2
clone_size: NA
j_call: TRBJ2-2
v_call: TRBV7-2
cdr3_nt: TGTGCCAGCAGCTTATTCATATTTGCGGGAGAAACCGGGGAGCTGTTTTTT
cdr3_aa: CASSLFIFAGETGELFF

d_call: TRBD1
clone_size: NA
j_call: TRBJ2-3
v_call: TRBV29-1
cdr3_nt: TGCAGCGTTCACATCCCGGGACAGGGGGCGGATACGCAGTATTTT
cdr3_aa: CSVHIPGQGADTQYF

d_call: NA
clone_size: NA
j_call: TRBJ1-5
v_call: TRBV6-5
cdr3_nt: TGTGCCAGCAGTGACTATAGCAATCAGCCCCAGCATTTT
cdr3_aa: CASSDYSNQPQHF

d_call: TRBD1
clone_size: NA
j_call: TRBJ1-2
v_call: TRBV19
cdr3_nt: TGTGCCAGTAGTCCAGACAGGGGCAACTATGGCTACACCTTC
cdr3_aa: CASSPDRGNYGYTF

d_call: TRBD1
clone_size: NA
j_call: TRBJ2-5
v_call: TRBV29-1
cdr3_nt: TGCAGCGCAGGGGGACGCCTCCAAGAGACCCAGTACTTC
cdr3_aa: CSAGGRLQETQYF

d_call: NA
clone_size: once
j_call: TRBJ1-6
v_call: TRBV10-2
cdr3_nt: TGCGCCAGCAGTGAGCACAGGCCCCAAAATTCACCCCTCCACTTT
cdr3_aa: CASSEHRPQNSPLHF

d_call: TRBD1
clone_size: NA
j_call: TRBJ1-6
v_call: TRBV6-5
cdr3_nt: TGTGCCAGCGGGACAGGGGGTTATAATTCACCCCTCCACTTT
cdr3_aa: CASGTGGYNSPLHF

d_call: NA
clone_size: NA
j_call: TRBJ1-2
v_call: TRBV29-1
cdr3_nt: TGCAGCCTGGGAACGGGTCATACCTACACCTTC
cdr3_aa: CSLGTGHTYTF

d_call: NA
clone_size: once
j_call: TRBJ2-7
v_call: TRBV4-1
cdr3_nt: TGCGCCAGCAGCCAACTCGGACAGAAACTAGGAGAGCAGTACTTC
cdr3_aa: CASSQLGQKLGEQYF

d_call: NA
clone_size: NA
j_call: TRBJ1-2
v_call: TRBV6-1
cdr3_nt: TGTGCCAGCAGGGGGAGGCAGAACTATGGCTACACCTTC
cdr3_aa: CASRGRQNYGYTF

d_call: NA
clone_size: NA
j_call: TRBJ1-1
v_call: TRBV6-1
cdr3_nt: TGTGCCAGCAGTGAATTGCCATGGGGCGGCAGCTCCGGCACTGAAGCTTTCTTT
cdr3_aa: CASSELPWGGSSGTEAFF

d_call: NA
clone_size: NA
j_call: TRBJ1-1
v_call: TRBV6-6
cdr3_nt: TGTGCCAGCAGTCCCGAGGGACGGAGGATTACTGAAGCTTTCTTT
cdr3_aa: CASSPEGRRITEAFF

d_call: NA
clone_size: NA
j_call: TRBJ2-7
v_call: TRBV6-7
cdr3_nt: TGTGCCCCCCCGGGGGAGCAGTACTTC
cdr3_aa: CAPPGEQYF

d_call: NA
clone_size: NA
j_call: TRBJ2-7
v_call: TRBV21-1
cdr3_nt: TGTGCCAGCAGCATAACTCCGGGACTAGCGGAGGGCGAGCAGTACTTC
cdr3_aa: CASSITPGLAEGEQYF

d_call: NA
clone_size: NA
j_call: TRBJ2-4
v_call: TRBV6-1
cdr3_nt: TGTGCCAGCTGGTCTATAGCCAAAAACATTCAGTACTTC
cdr3_aa: CASWSIAKNIQYF

d_call: TRBD1
clone_size: few
j_call: TRBJ2-7
v_call: TRBV2
cdr3_nt: TGTGCCAGCAGCTGGGGACAGGGATCCTACGAGCAGTACTTC
cdr3_aa: CASSWGQGSYEQYF

d_call: NA
clone_size: NA
j_call: TRBJ1-6
v_call: TRBV7-2
cdr3_nt: TGTGCCAGCAGCTCCTACAGGGTGCCATCTAATTCACCCCTCCACTTT
cdr3_aa: CASSSYRVPSNSPLHF

d_call: TRBD1
clone_size: NA
j_call: TRBJ1-5
v_call: TRBV19
cdr3_nt: TGTGCCAGTAGTCGGCCAGGGGGATCGAGGAGCAATCAGCCCCAGCATTTT
cdr3_aa: CASSRPGGSRSNQPQHF

d_call: TRBD2
clone_size: NA
j_call: TRBJ2-1
v_call: TRBV7-8
cdr3_nt: TGTGCCAGCAGCCCGCCCGTCCGGCTAGCGGGGAAAGGCAATGAGCAGTTCTTC
cdr3_aa: CASSPPVRLAGKGNEQFF

d_call: TRBD1
clone_size: NA
j_call: TRBJ1-2
v_call: TRBV11-2
cdr3_nt: TGTGCCAGCAGCTTAAAACAGGGGAGGGACTATGGCTACACCTTC
cdr3_aa: CASSLKQGRDYGYTF

d_call: NA
clone_size: NA
j_call: TRBJ2-7
v_call: TRBV18
cdr3_nt: TGTGCCAGCTCACCACCGGGACACCCCTACGAGCAGTACTTC
cdr3_aa: CASSPPGHPYEQYF

d_call: NA
clone_size: NA
j_call: TRBJ2-7
v_call: TRBV7-8
cdr3_nt: TGTGCCAGCAGCTTAGTGGCAGGGGCGGGTGTCTCCTACGAGCAGTACTTC
cdr3_aa: CASSLVAGAGVSYEQYF

d_call: NA
clone_size: NA
j_call: TRBJ1-3
v_call: TRBV14
cdr3_nt: TGTGCCAGCAGCCAAAGGATGAGAAACACCATATATTTT
cdr3_aa: CASSQRMRNTIYF

d_call: NA
clone_size: NA
j_call: TRBJ2-5
v_call: TRBV30
cdr3_nt: TGTGCCTGGAGTATGGGCCTCCTCCAAGAGACCCAGTACTTC
cdr3_aa: CAWSMGLLQETQYF

d_call: NA
clone_size: NA
j_call: TRBJ2-4
v_call: TRBV28
cdr3_nt: TGTGCCAGCAGTTTGGCGGGGGCCCCGCGTTCGGCCAAAAACATTCAGTACTTC
cdr3_aa: CASSLAGAPRSAKNIQYF

d_call: NA
clone_size: NA
j_call: TRBJ2-7
v_call: TRBV14
cdr3_nt: TGTGCCAGCAGCCAAGGGCCGGAGCAGTACTTC
cdr3_aa: CASSQGPEQYF

d_call: NA
clone_size: NA
j_call: TRBJ2-1
v_call: TRBV5-6
cdr3_nt: TGTGCCAGCAGCTTTATTACAGGGCTAATAGGCCTAGACAATGAGCAGTTCTTC
cdr3_aa: CASSFITGLIGLDNEQFF

d_call: NA
clone_size: NA
j_call: TRBJ2-5
v_call: TRBV30
cdr3_nt: TGTGCCTGGATTCCCGCGGGGGCAGAACGGACCATACAAGAGACCCAGTACTTC
cdr3_aa: CAWIPAGAERTIQETQYF

d_call: NA
clone_size: once
j_call: TRBJ2-5
v_call: TRBV4-1
cdr3_nt: TGCGCCAGCAGCCAAGGACAATCGGAGACCCAGTACTTC
cdr3_aa: CASSQGQSETQYF

d_call: NA
clone_size: medium-sized
j_call: TRBJ1-1
v_call: TRBV11-2
cdr3_nt: TGTGCCAGCAACAGGCCGAACACTGAAGCTTTCTTT
cdr3_aa: CASNRPNTEAFF

d_call: NA
clone_size: few
j_call: TRBJ2-7
v_call: TRBV11-3
cdr3_nt: TGTGCCAGCAGCCCCGGGGGCTCCCATTACGAGCAGTACTTC
cdr3_aa: CASSPGGSHYEQYF

d_call: NA
clone_size: NA
j_call: TRBJ2-1
v_call: TRBV29-1
cdr3_nt: TGCAGCGTAGGCAGGTACAATGAGCAGTTCTTC
cdr3_aa: CSVGRYNEQFF

d_call: TRBD2
clone_size: NA
j_call: TRBJ2-5
v_call: TRBV30
cdr3_nt: TGTGCCTGGAGTGGGGGACTAGCGGGACGGGAGACCCAGTACTTC
cdr3_aa: CAWSGGLAGRETQYF

d_call: NA
clone_size: NA
j_call: TRBJ2-7
v_call: TRBV7-8
cdr3_nt: TGTGCCAGCAGCTTGCCCGGGGGCCTCTCCTACGAGCAGTACTTC
cdr3_aa: CASSLPGGLSYEQYF

d_call: TRBD2
clone_size: NA
j_call: TRBJ2-1
v_call: TRBV7-2
cdr3_nt: TGTGCCAGCAGCTTAGGCACTAGCGGGAGTCGGGTCCAGTTCTTC
cdr3_aa: CASSLGTSGSRVQFF